Below, 27 T cell receptor beta chains from the same sample are listed, as sequenced in a study of liver allograft versus peripheral blood T cells. In the study overall: Transplanted-liver T cell receptor repertoires were compared with recipients' peripheral blood repertoires.

TCRdb reanalysed the reads using MiXCR and keeps one entry per CDR3 protein. The data hold under 600 distinct CDR3 sequences, with 11% observed a single time. The receptors were sampled from a human patient who had a liver transplant. The graft donor may have contributed some T cells.

This clonotype is large (0.1 to 1%) in the sample. V gene TRBV6-5 combines with J gene TRBJ2-7; maybe TRBD2 (6 bases). Deletions cut 2 bases from V and 3 bases from J, with 8 bases between. CDR1 MNHEY and CDR2 SVGAGI come from the germline V gene. The length of the CDR3 is 13 residues. The CDR3: CASSYRTNYEQYF. The CDR3 DNA follows: TGTGCCAGCAGTTACAGGACTAACTACGAGCAGTACTTC.

In this sample, this clonotype is medium-sized. The chain carries TRBV20-1 and TRBJ2-7, with D unresolved. The CDR3 contains 13 residues. With 6 bases removed from V and 3 bases from J, the gap between germline ends came to 15 bases. Germline CDR1 reads DFQATT; CDR2 reads SNEGSKA (reference sequence). The CDR3, as DNA: TGCAGTGCGCGCTTGACTGGGGACTACGAGCAGTACTTC. As protein: CSARLTGDYEQYF.

There are many counts of this clonotype. The chain carries TRBV19 and TRBJ1-1; 7 bases map to TRBD1. The CDR3 length is 17 residues. J lost 0 bases, V lost 5 bases, and 12 bases had no gene match. Germline CDR1 is LNHDA and CDR2 is SQIVND (reference sequence). CDR3 DNA sequence: TGTGCCAGTAGTCCCCTTGAAGGGGGCACCATGAACACTGAAGCTTTCTTT. This gives the protein CASSPLEGGTMNTEAFF.

Sample share makes this clonotype large (0.1 to 1%). The V gene is TRBV10-3, the J gene TRBJ1-2, with 10 positions matching TRBD1. Germline lookup yields CDR1 ENHRY and CDR2 SYGVKD. The CDR3 has 14 amino acids. The junction had 13 bases not matched to a gene; V was cut back by 6 bases and J by 12 bases. The DNA of the CDR3 is TGTGCCATCAGCGGGGGGTTGACAGGGGGCCATCACACCTTC. This sequence encodes CAISGGLTGGHHTF.

By sample fraction, this clonotype is medium-sized. J is TRBJ2-4 and V is TRBV11-2, with a possible D match to TRBD1 (6 bases). Between the trimmed V and J ends, which lost 8 bases and 8 bases, there was a span of 13 bases. Germline V gene lookup returns CDR1 SGHAT and CDR2 FQNNGV. The CDR3 is 12 amino acids. CDR3 nucleotide sequence: TGTGCCAGCGGGGCAGGGGTTGACATTCAGTACTTC. Its protein is CASGAGVDIQYF.

This clonotype is labeled medium-sized. The chain employs TRBV5-4 and TRBJ2-1; maybe TRBD2 (5 bases). This CDR3 contains 16 residues. V was pared by 0 bases and J by 7 bases, with 17 bases between. Germline assignment: CDR1 SGHNT and CDR2 YYREEE (reference sequence). CDR3 nucleotides: TGTGCCAGCAGCTTGGGGGTCGGGAAAACTTGGAATGAGCAGTTCTTC. Protein product: CASSLGVGKTWNEQFF.

This clonotype is categorized as large. The chain combines TRBV6-5 with TRBJ2-7, with 10 bases aligning to TRBD2. The CDR3 is 14 residues long. With V trimmed by 2 bases and J by 3 bases, 1 base remained unmatched. CDR1 is MNHEY, CDR2 SVGAGI, per germline. The CDR3 nucleotides are TGTGCCAGCAGTTACGGACTAGCGGTCTACGAGCAGTACTTC. Translation gives CASSYGLAVYEQYF.

Turning to this clonotype: A much larger clone differs by one base, so this may be a read error. The chain carries TRBV11-2 and TRBJ2-7; 8 nucleotides agree with TRBD1. The CDR3 totals 13 residues. Germline CDR1 reads SGHAT; CDR2 reads FQNNGV. V lost 8 bases, J lost 6 bases, and 9 bases stayed unmatched. The CDR3 spells CASGIQGAAEQYF. The CDR3 coding sequence is TGTGCCAGCGGGATTCAGGGGGCGGCCGAGCAGTACTTC. Complete variable domain (other parts from reference TRBV11-2 and TRBJ2-7): EAGVAQSPRYKIIEKRQSVAFWCNPISGHATLYWYQQILGQGPKLLIQFQNNGVVDDSQLPKDRFSAERLKGVDSTLKIQPAKLEDSAVYLCASGIQGAAEQYFGPGTRLTVT.

Judged by abundance, this clonotype is medium-sized. Here the CDR3 DNA reads TGTGCCAGCAGCTCAATCCTCGGGGCAGGGGCAATGGATCAGTTCTTC. This sequence encodes CASSSILGAGAMDQFF. This chain connects TRBV11-2 to TRBJ2-1, with D possibly TRBD1 on 6 matching bases. CDR1 is SGHAT, CDR2 FQNNGV, per germline. The length of the CDR3 is 16 residues. V was shortened by 4 bases and J by 13 bases, with 26 bases between the two germline ends.

This clonotype rates as large. This chain joins TRBV19 and TRBJ2-7; weak D call: TRBD1 (5 bases). Germline V lookup: CDR1 LNHDA, CDR2 SQIVND (reference sequence). V lost 11 bases and J 5 bases, leaving 19 bases between the germline ends. The CDR3 sequence is 13 residues long. CDR3 protein: CACRATPMDEQYF. The CDR3 DNA reads as TGTGCCTGCAGGGCTACGCCTATGGACGAGCAGTACTTC. Using reference TRBV19 and TRBJ2-7 for the parts outside the CDR3, the full variable domain is DGGITQSPKYLFRKEGQNVTLSCEQNLNHDAMYWYRQDPGQGLRLIYYSQIVNDFQKGDIAEGYSVSREKKESFPLTVTSAQKNPTAFYLCACRATPMDEQYFGPGTRLTVT.

This clonotype is judged large. The chain joins TRBV28 to TRBJ1-4; D ambiguous. The CDR3 is 15 residues long. V lost 1 base and J 8 bases, leaving 14 bases between the germline ends. Germline V lookup: CDR1 MDHEN, CDR2 SYDVKM. Here the CDR3 reads CASSLFGLNREKLFF. CDR3 bases: TGTGCCAGCAGTTTATTCGGATTGAATAGGGAAAAACTGTTTTTT.

This clonotype is medium-sized by share. The rearrangement joins TRBV19 to TRBJ2-3; 8 bases are shared with TRBD2. This CDR3 contains 20 residues. Trimming took 3 bases from V and 4 from J; bases not matched to a gene: 21. Germline CDR1 reads LNHDA; CDR2 reads SQIVND (reference sequence). The CDR3 reads CASSIPTGGPRGLSPDTQYF. The CDR3 DNA follows: TGTGCCAGTAGTATCCCAACGGGAGGGCCCAGAGGTCTAAGCCCAGATACGCAGTATTTT.

Judged by abundance, this clonotype is large (0.1 to 1%). The chain employs TRBV5-6 and TRBJ2-1; D is unclear. The CDR3 runs 17 residues. CDR1 is SGHDT and CDR2 is YYEEEE in the germline V gene. V shed 6 bases and J shed 0 bases, with 19 bases lying between them. The CDR3 DNA sequence: TGTGCCAGCAATGCTCGGAGTGGGGTTAGCTCCTACAATGAGCAGTTCTTC. Translation: CASNARSGVSSYNEQFF.

This clonotype showed up just a few times. The CDR3 loop is CASSLGTSPYNEQFF. The CDR3 DNA is TGCGCCAGCAGCTTGGGGACTAGCCCCTACAATGAGCAGTTCTTC. The chain recombines TRBV5-1 with TRBJ2-1; 8 nucleotides agree with TRBD2. This CDR3 has 15 residues. CDR1 is SGHRS and CDR2 is YFSETQ in the germline V gene. The J segment lost 2 bases and the V segment lost 0 bases, leaving 1 base of the junction unmatched.

This clonotype is large. The V gene is TRBV20-1, the J gene TRBJ1-3; D perhaps matches TRBD1 (6 bases). Looked up from germline, CDR1 is DFQATT and CDR2 is SNEGSKA (reference sequence). The CDR3 contains 15 residues. The V end lost 5 bases, the J end lost 4 bases, and 18 bases lay between the germline ends. The CDR3 sequence: CSAGVSTGLGNTIYF. Here the CDR3 DNA reads TGCAGTGCTGGGGTTTCAACAGGGCTCGGAAACACCATATATTTT.

This clonotype is classed as large (0.1 to 1%). The V and J genes are TRBV20-1 and TRBJ2-1; 7 nucleotides agree with TRBD2. The CDR3 is 14 residues long. V trimming: 3 bases; J trimming: 7 bases; junction bases outside the gene matches: 9. Germline V gives CDR1 DFQATT, CDR2 SNEGSKA (reference sequence). CDR3 protein: CSASGGPAGNEQFF. DNA for the CDR3: TGCAGTGCTAGTGGGGGACCAGCGGGGAATGAGCAGTTCTTC.

In this sample, this clonotype turned up once. The CDR3 loop reads CASSPRATSNEQFF. The DNA for the CDR3 is TGTGCCAGCAGCCCCCGCGCGACTAGCAATGAGCAGTTCTTC. The chain is built from TRBV7-2 and TRBJ2-1; a weak D match, TRBD2 (6 bases). The germline V gene encodes CDR1 SGHTA and CDR2 FQGNSA. The CDR3 consists of 14 residues. The V gene lost 5 bases and the J gene lost 6 bases, with 14 bases spanning the gap.

This clonotype is large within its sample. This chain links TRBV6-5 with TRBJ1-4; 7 bases are a match to TRBD1. This CDR3 spans 12 amino acids. With 6 bases clipped from V and 15 bases from J, the junction kept 10 bases outside the gene matches. Germline V gene data show CDR1 as MNHEY and CDR2 as SVGAGI. The CDR3 sequence: CASRKQGMRLFF. The CDR3 nucleotides are TGTGCCAGCAGGAAACAGGGGATGAGATTGTTTTTT.

This clonotype is judged medium-sized. The V gene is TRBV2, the J gene TRBJ2-1, with TRBD2 as a possible D gene (5 bases). The CDR3 loop spans 13 amino acids. CDR1 SNHLY and CDR2 FYNNEI come from the germline V gene. V was cut by 6 bases and J by 2 bases, with 8 bases left in between. The CDR3: CASREDAYNEQFF. DNA for the CDR3: TGTGCCAGCAGGGAGGACGCCTACAATGAGCAGTTCTTC.

This clonotype is deemed medium-sized. The rearrangement links TRBV3-1 to TRBJ1-5, with 10 positions matching TRBD1. CDR1 and CDR2 (germline): LGHDT, YNNKEL (reference sequence). The CDR3 covers 13 residues. The ends lost 4 bases at V and 9 bases at J; junction bases unmatched: 3. CDR3 sequence reads: CASSPGQGRPQHF. CDR3 in DNA: TGTGCCAGCAGCCCGGGACAGGGGCGGCCCCAGCATTTT. Full variable domain (remainder filled in from reference TRBV3-1 and TRBJ1-5): DTAVSQTPKYLVTQMGNDKSIKCEQNLGHDTMYWYKQDSKKFLKIMFSYNNKELIINETVPNRFSPKSPDKAHLNLHINSLELGDSAVYFCASSPGQGRPQHFGDGTRLSIL.

This clonotype was detected ten times or more. The chain links TRBV28 to TRBJ2-2; no definite D call. The CDR3 length is 16 residues. Germline values: CDR1 MDHEN, CDR2 SYDVKM. V lost 4 bases to trimming and J lost 6 bases, with 18 bases between them. The chain's CDR3 is CASSSASRVQSGELFF. The CDR3, as DNA: TGTGCCAGCAGTTCGGCTTCCCGAGTCCAGTCCGGGGAGCTGTTTTTT.

This clonotype qualifies as large. This rearrangement joins TRBV27 to TRBJ1-4; D ambiguous. V lost 3 bases and J lost 7, with 15 bases in between. There are 15 residues in the CDR3. The V gene's germline CDR1 is MNHEY and CDR2 SMNVEV (reference sequence). CDR3 bases: TGTGCCAGCAGTTTCGTTTCGGGATTTCGTGAAAAACTGTTTTTT. This translates into CASSFVSGFREKLFF. Full variable domain (missing parts from reference TRBV27 and TRBJ1-4): EAQVTQNPRYLITVTGKKLTVTCSQNMNHEYMSWYRQDPGLGLRQIYYSMNVEVTDKGDVPEGYKVSRKEKRNFPLILESPSPNQTSLYFCASSFVSGFREKLFFGSGTQLSVL.

This clonotype is deemed large. The chain employs TRBV20-1 and TRBJ2-6, with D perhaps TRBD1 (5 bases). The CDR3 spans 15 residues. CDR1 is DFQATT and CDR2 is SNEGSKA in the germline V gene (reference sequence). Trimming shortened V by 5 bases and J by 1 base, and 12 bases separated the two germline ends. CDR3 amino acids: CSAPSRQSGANVLTF. In nucleotides, the CDR3 is TGCAGTGCTCCCTCTCGACAGTCTGGGGCCAACGTCCTGACTTTC.

In its sample, this clonotype is medium-sized. The CDR3 coding sequence is TGCAGTGCTAGGCGTCCGGGGACTAGCACAGATACGCAGTATTTT. Residues: CSARRPGTSTDTQYF. V and J are TRBV20-1 and TRBJ2-3; TRBD2 is a possible D gene (6 bases). Germline lookup yields CDR1 DFQATT and CDR2 SNEGSKA (reference sequence). The CDR3 loop spans 15 amino acids. With 3 bases removed from V and 0 bases from J, the gap between germline ends came to 13 bases.

This clonotype is medium-sized (0.01 to 0.1%) by share. The chain has TRBV3-1 and TRBJ1-2, with D perhaps matching TRBD1 (5 bases). CDR1 and CDR2 (germline): LGHDT, YNNKEL (reference sequence). V lost 3 bases and J lost 8, with 16 bases in between. CDR3 length equals 14 residues. The CDR3 is CASSQGEGYDGYTF. DNA for the CDR3: TGTGCCAGCAGCCAGGGGGAGGGTTATGACGGCTACACCTTC.

This clonotype rates as medium-sized. The chain links TRBV18 to TRBJ1-1; perhaps TRBD1 as D (6 bases). Looked up from germline, CDR1 is KGHSH and CDR2 is LQKENI. This CDR3 is built from 12 residues. Trimming pared 3 bases from V and 9 bases from J, leaving 11 bases between. CDR3 nucleotides: TGTGCCAGCTCACCTAGCGGGGGGCAAGCTTTCTTT. Translated, it gives CASSPSGGQAFF.

By share of the sample, this clonotype is large. This chain uses TRBV20-1 with TRBJ2-7; D is perhaps TRBD2 (8 bases). The CDR3 loop spans 15 amino acids. CDR1 and CDR2 from the germline V gene are DFQATT and SNEGSKA (reference sequence). The V gene lost 2 bases and the J gene lost 3 bases, with 17 bases spanning the gap. The CDR3 coding sequence is TGCAGTGCTAGACCGGGAGGGGGCGGGGGCTACGAGCAGTACTTC. Protein: CSARPGGGGGYEQYF.